The next 17 T cell receptor beta chains were all read from a single sample in a study of cytomegalovirus exposure and HLA in healthy donors. The PCR employed 60 Vbeta primers together with 13 Jbeta primers. This table comes from immunoSEQ multiplex PCR, and its TCRdb copy is limited to in-frame clones, with some not included. There are some 190,000 clones in the sample; around 80% occur only once, and more than 1.4% lies in the top ten. Sequenced material: PBMCs. Every receptor here comes from a man younger than 30 in good health and CMV-seronegative.

In its sample, this clone was seen a few times. The chain recombines TRBV5-5 with TRBJ2-7; 10 bases are shared with TRBD2. Germline V gives CDR1 SGHKS, CDR2 YYEKEE (reference sequence). J gave up 3 bases and V 0 bases, and 6 bases lay outside the gene matches. The CDR3 totals 16 residues. The CDR3 region is CASSLGELAGYYEQYF. The CDR3 DNA is TGTGCCAGCAGCTTGGGGGAACTAGCGGGGTACTACGAGCAGTACTTC.

This chain joins TRBV11-2 and TRBJ2-7, with 9 bases that match TRBD2. With the DNA end fitting TRBJ2-1 better, the J assignment may be wrong. The CDR3 sequence is 15 residues long. Germline V gene sequence: CDR1 SGHAT, CDR2 FQNNGV. CDR3: CASSLGSGGSREQFF. The CDR3 region has the DNA TGTGCCAGCAGCTTAGGAAGCGGGGGGTCCCGAGAGCAGTTCTTC.

This chain links TRBV19 with TRBJ1-2, with D perhaps TRBD1 (5 bases). V was shortened by 4 bases and J by 2 bases, with 17 bases between the two germline ends. This CDR3 is 16 amino acids long. Germline loops: CDR1 LNHDA, CDR2 SQIVND (reference sequence). The CDR3 coding sequence is TGTGCCAGTAGTAGATTGAGGGACTTTGAAAACTATGGCTACACCTTC. Its translation is CASSRLRDFENYGYTF.

This chain links TRBV6-1 with TRBJ1-2; a possible D gene is TRBD1 (6 bases). Trimming cost V 10 bases and J 2 bases, with 17 bases left between them. CDR3 length equals 14 residues. Germline CDR1 is MNHNS and CDR2 is SASEGT. The CDR3 DNA reads TGTGCCACGAAGGTACAGGGAGTGAACTATGGCTACACCTTC. Translating it yields CATKVQGVNYGYTF.

This clone has a handful of counts. This rearrangement joins TRBV7-2 to TRBJ2-3; 9 bases match TRBD1. The germline V gene encodes CDR1 SGHTA and CDR2 FQGNSA. The CDR3 is 13 residues long. The J segment lost 10 bases and the V segment lost 4 bases, leaving 6 bases of the junction unmatched. The CDR3 region is CASSSGQGCAQYF. For the CDR3, the DNA is TGTGCCAGCAGCTCAGGACAGGGGTGTGCGCAGTATTTT.

Note on this clone: Germline is not matched at one junction end, which may reflect a read error. The gene calls are TRBV9 and TRBJ1-2; 7 bases are shared with TRBD1. The CDR3 runs 12 residues. CDR1 SGDLS and CDR2 YYNGEE come from the germline V gene. CDR3 sequence: CASSRDSHLLWF. The CDR3 DNA sequence: TGTGCCAGCAGCCGGGACAGTCATCTCCTGTGGTTC.

This chain links TRBV5-6 with TRBJ2-1; tentatively, D is TRBD1 (7 bases). In germline, CDR1 is SGHDT, CDR2 YYEEEE. This CDR3 has 14 amino acids. V shed 5 bases and J shed 4 bases, with 13 bases lying between them. This CDR3 is CASREGAEYNEQFF. Written as DNA, the CDR3 is TGTGCCAGCAGGGAGGGGGCCGAATACAATGAGCAGTTCTTC.

This clone has a handful of counts. The chain uses TRBV6-1 and TRBJ2-5; 9 bases are shared with TRBD1. Matching the DNA end better, TRBJ2-7 makes the J call doubtful. The germline gives CDR1 MNHNS, CDR2 SASEGT. CDR3 size: 15 residues. The CDR3 sequence is CASSSRPGQGYEQYF. The CDR3 nucleotides are TGTGCCAGCAGTTCCCGCCCGGGACAGGGATACGAGCAGTACTTC.

The genes are TRBV5-4 and TRBJ2-5; possibly TRBD1 for D (6 bases). In germline, CDR1 is SGHNT, CDR2 YYREEE (reference sequence). V was trimmed by 4 bases and J by 0 bases, leaving 13 bases between them. This CDR3 contains 15 residues. CDR3 residues: CASSLGTLYQETQYF. The DNA for the CDR3 is TGTGCCAGCAGCCTAGGGACACTGTACCAAGAGACCCAGTACTTC.

The chain links TRBV21-1 to TRBJ2-3; TRBD1, the table's D call, was not compared with the DNA. TRBV21-1 is a pseudogene. The CDR3 extends over 16 amino acids. The CDR3: CASSKIGDRLTDTQYF. The CDR3 DNA reads as TGTGCCAGCAGCAAAATTGGGGACAGACTAACAGATACGCAGTATTTT.

This clone has only one observation. This chain joins TRBV6-5 and TRBJ2-3; 7 bases align to TRBD2. The CDR3 sequence is 13 residues long. V gave up 9 bases and J gave up 1 base; unmatched junction bases: 4. The germline V gene has CDR1 MNHEY and CDR2 SVGAGI. The CDR3 protein is CASRRGGTDTQYF. The CDR3 coding sequence is TGTGCCAGTCGTCGGGGGGGCACAGATACGCAGTATTTT.

V usage is TRBV2 and J usage is TRBJ1-5; D call uncertain. This CDR3 is built from 16 residues. Germline V CDR1 and CDR2: SNHLY, FYNNEI. V shed 2 bases and J shed 2 bases, with 13 bases lying between them. The CDR3 is CASSEFGGWGNQPQHF. The CDR3 DNA reads as TGTGCCAGCAGTGAATTCGGCGGTTGGGGCAATCAGCCCCAGCATTTT.

The chain carries TRBV19 and TRBJ2-5, with 8 bases lining up with TRBD2. Trimming cost V 5 bases and J 4 bases; bases outside gene matches: 12. The CDR3 is made up of 16 amino acids. Looked up from germline, CDR1 is LNHDA and CDR2 is SQIVND (reference sequence). The CDR3 spells CASSPLGSSGRETQYF. The CDR3 bases are TGTGCCAGTAGTCCCCTTGGTTCAAGCGGGAGAGAGACCCAGTACTTC.

This chain uses TRBV4-2 with TRBJ2-2; 8 bases align to TRBD2. The CDR3 covers 16 residues. V was pared by 4 bases and J by 4 bases, with 8 bases of the junction left unmatched. In germline, CDR1 is LGHNA, CDR2 YNFKEQ. CDR3: CASSRLGLVRTGELFF. CDR3 nucleotides: TGTGCCAGCAGCCGTTTGGGACTAGTTCGCACCGGGGAGCTGTTTTTT.

This clone was detected only a few times. The V call is TRBV7-2, the J call TRBJ2-7, with 8 bases lining up with TRBD2. The germline V gene has CDR1 SGHTA and CDR2 FQGNSA. This CDR3 contains 14 residues. Trimming cost V 3 bases and J 3 bases; bases outside gene matches: 4. The CDR3 is CASSFSGIVYEQYF. The CDR3 region has the DNA TGTGCCAGCAGCTTTAGCGGGATAGTCTACGAGCAGTACTTC.

This chain joins TRBV29-1 and TRBJ1-2, with 7 bases matching TRBD1. The CDR3 has 13 amino acids. Trimming removed 3 bases from V and 6 bases from J; junction bases left unmatched: 7. Germline lookup yields CDR1 SQVTM and CDR2 ANQGSEA. CDR3 nucleotides: TGCAGCGTTGAGAAACAGGGGACGCATGGCTACACCTTC. Translation: CSVEKQGTHGYTF.

This clone has only a few counts. The J gene is TRBJ2-5, the V gene TRBV30, with 7 nucleotides matching TRBD2. Looked up from germline, CDR1 is GTSNPN and CDR2 is SVGIG (reference sequence). This CDR3 has 14 amino acids. V lost 4 bases to trimming and J lost 5 bases; unmatched junction nucleotides: 10. CDR3 bases: TGTGCCTGGAAGAGAGGGGCGGGAGACGAGACCCAGTACTTC. Translating gives CAWKRGAGDETQYF.